This TCR beta chain was identified in a study of prognosis after radiotherapy for stage I lung cancer. Study as a whole: Patients with newly diagnosed primary stage I lung tumors numbered more than 13, with roughly 5 others having oligometastatic NSCLC after surgical resection of the primary tumor. Findings of the study overall: Once stereotactic body radiation therapy had been given, unique TCR clone counts fell, with a median of roughly 9,300 versus 7,200. Lower post-radiation Shannon entropy was seen in patients who went on to develop distant metastases. In the expanded TCR clones, tumor specificity was not determined.

TCR beta CDR3 was amplified from genomic DNA by two-round multiplex PCR. It was primers specific to each TRBV and TRBJ gene that first-round PCR used. TCRdb independently ran MiXCR on the multiplex PCR reads; one entry per CDR3 protein. The table lists around 13,000 distinct CDR3 sequences, about 27% of them singletons, with 13% in the top ten. Germline V CDR1 and CDR2: MNHEY, SVGAGI. Deletions cut 7 bases from V and 3 bases from J, with 10 bases between. The CDR3 runs to 12 residues. On this clonotype itself: The antigen is undetermined. This sequence is one base from a far larger clone and is likely a read error.

The sequence was obtained from a donor aged 50 or older with non-small cell lung cancer. The V call is TRBV6-5, the J call TRBJ2-7; unclear D gene. Specimen: PBMCs, collected before or after stereotactic body radiation therapy (not recorded which). The CDR3 DNA reads TGTGCCAGCAAACAGAAGCTCTACGAGCAGTACTTC. Its protein product is CASKQKLYEQYF.